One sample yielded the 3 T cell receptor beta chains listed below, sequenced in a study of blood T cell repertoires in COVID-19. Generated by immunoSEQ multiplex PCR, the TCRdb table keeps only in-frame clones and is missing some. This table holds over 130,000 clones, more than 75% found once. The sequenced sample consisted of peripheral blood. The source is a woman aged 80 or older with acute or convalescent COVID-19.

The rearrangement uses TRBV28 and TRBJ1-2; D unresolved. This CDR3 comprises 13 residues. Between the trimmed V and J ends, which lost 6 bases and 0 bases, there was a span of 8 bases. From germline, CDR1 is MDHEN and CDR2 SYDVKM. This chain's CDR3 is CASSSISNYGYTF. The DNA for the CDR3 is TGTGCCAGCAGCTCTATCTCTAACTATGGCTACACCTTC.

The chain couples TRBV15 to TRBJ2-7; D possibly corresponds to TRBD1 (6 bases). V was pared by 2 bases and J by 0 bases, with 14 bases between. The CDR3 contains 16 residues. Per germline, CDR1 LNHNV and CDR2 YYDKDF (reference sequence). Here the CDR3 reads CATSRSRTVSSYEQYF. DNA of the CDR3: TGTGCCACCAGCAGAAGTAGGACAGTTAGCTCCTACGAGCAGTACTTC.

CDR3 residues: CAISQGQTEAFF. The CDR3 DNA sequence: TGTGCCATCAGTCAGGGGCAGACTGAAGCTTTCTTT. The chain links TRBV10-3 to TRBJ1-1; maybe TRBD1 (6 bases). Germline CDR1 reads ENHRY; CDR2 reads SYGVKD. Trimming removed 5 bases at V and 5 bases at J, with 9 bases between. The length of the CDR3 is 12 residues.